Following are 12 T cell receptor beta chains from one sample sequenced in a study of blood T cell repertoires in COVID-19. Data came from immunoSEQ multiplex PCR; TCRdb stores just in-frame clones and leaves some out. The sample holds about 160,000 clones, more than 90% seen once. Sequencing was done on a sample of peripheral blood. All receptors come from a man in his fifties or sixties with acute or convalescent COVID-19.

This sequence joins TRBV11-1 and TRBJ2-5; the match to TRBD2 covers 8 bases. The germline V gene encodes CDR1 SGHAT and CDR2 FQDESV (reference sequence). Trimming removed 4 bases from V and 5 bases from J; junction bases left unmatched: 3. The CDR3 is 13 residues long. The CDR3 bases are TGTGCCAGCAGCTCGGGGGGGCAGGAGACCCAGTACTTC. Translated, it gives CASSSGGQETQYF.

This clone was found once. V is TRBV5-1 and J is TRBJ2-1; 7 bases line up with TRBD2. Germline V gives CDR1 SGHRS, CDR2 YFSETQ. This CDR3 has 16 amino acids. V gave up 4 bases and J gave up 2 bases; unmatched junction bases: 9. The CDR3 nucleotides are TGCGCCAGCAGCCCGGCGGCTAGCGGTACCTACAATGAGCAGTTCTTC. Protein: CASSPAASGTYNEQFF.

The CDR3 reads CATKRGETQYF. In DNA form, the CDR3 reads TGTGCCACCAAACGGGGAGAGACCCAGTACTTC. This chain connects TRBV27 to TRBJ2-5; TRBD2 is a possible D gene (5 bases). Germline V lookup: CDR1 MNHEY, CDR2 SMNVEV (reference sequence). The CDR3 totals 11 residues. V lost 10 bases and J 4 bases, leaving 10 bases between the germline ends.

This sequence joins TRBV11-3 and TRBJ1-1; perhaps TRBD1 as D (5 bases). The V end lost 4 bases, the J end lost 3 bases, and 12 bases lay between the germline ends. Per germline, CDR1 SGHNT and CDR2 YENEEA. The CDR3 is 14 residues long. DNA of the CDR3: TGTGCCAGCAGCTCACAAGGAGGGGACACTGAAGCTTTCTTT. This gives the protein CASSSQGGDTEAFF.

This rearrangement joins TRBV3-1 (or the pseudogene TRBV3-2) to TRBJ2-3; tentatively, D is TRBD2 (6 bases). V was cut by 0 bases and J by 2 bases, with 9 bases left in between. CDR3 length equals 15 residues. Germline V gene lookup returns CDR1 LGHDT and CDR2 YNNKEL (reference sequence). CDR3 loop: CASSQDQDYTDTQYF. CDR3 nucleotides: TGTGCCAGCAGCCAAGATCAGGACTACACAGATACGCAGTATTTT.

V usage is TRBV9 and J usage is TRBJ2-2; 8 bases map to TRBD1. The V gene's germline CDR1 is SGDLS and CDR2 YYNGEE. The CDR3 contains 17 residues. The J segment lost 5 bases and the V segment lost 0 bases, leaving 9 bases of the junction unmatched. The CDR3 sequence: CASSVEQGVYGTGELFF. CDR3 sequence (DNA): TGTGCCAGCAGCGTAGAACAGGGGGTTTATGGGACCGGGGAGCTGTTTTTT.

The V gene is TRBV9, the J gene TRBJ1-1, with D maybe TRBD1 (6 bases). With 4 bases removed from V and 1 base from J, the gap between germline ends came to 11 bases. In germline, CDR1 is SGDLS, CDR2 YYNGEE. CDR3 length equals 14 residues. The CDR3: CASSSKGQNTEAFF. CDR3 DNA sequence: TGTGCCAGCAGCTCTAAGGGACAGAACACTGAAGCTTTCTTT. The whole variable domain, remainder taken from reference TRBV9 and TRBJ1-1, is DSGVTQTPKHLITATGQRVTLRCSPRSGDLSVYWYQQSLDQGLQFLIQYYNGEERAKGNILERFSAQQFPDLHSELNLSSLELGDSALYFCASSSKGQNTEAFFGQGTRLTVV.

This rearrangement joins TRBV5-1 to TRBJ2-1, with 10 bases identical to TRBD2. The CDR3 length is 15 residues. Germline V gene data show CDR1 as SGHRS and CDR2 as YFSETQ. V shed 6 bases and J 0 bases; nucleotides not matched to a gene: 3. The chain's CDR3 is CASTLAGDSYNEQFF. The CDR3, as DNA: TGCGCCAGCACCCTAGCGGGGGACTCCTACAATGAGCAGTTCTTC.

This rearrangement joins TRBV19 to TRBJ2-5; possible D gene TRBD1, 5 bases. V lost 1 base to trimming and J lost 5 bases, with 11 bases between them. Germline values: CDR1 LNHDA, CDR2 SQIVND (reference sequence). There are 14 residues in the CDR3. CDR3 residues: CASSIAQGWETQYF. DNA for the CDR3: TGTGCCAGTAGTATAGCGCAGGGATGGGAGACCCAGTACTTC.

Only a few counts were recorded for this clone. The rearrangement uses TRBV27 and TRBJ2-3; D is possibly TRBD1 (5 bases). CDR3 length: 15 amino acids. In germline, CDR1 is MNHEY, CDR2 SMNVEV (reference sequence). V gave up 5 bases and J gave up 4 bases, with 16 bases separating them. The CDR3 region is CASSPRQRRADTQYF. CDR3 in DNA: TGTGCCAGCAGTCCCCGACAGCGACGGGCAGATACGCAGTATTTT.

The chain links TRBV27 to TRBJ2-2; possibly TRBD2 for D (6 bases). CDR3 length: 13 amino acids. The V gene's germline CDR1 is MNHEY and CDR2 SMNVEV (reference sequence). The ends were cut back, 3 bases at V and 4 bases at J, with 6 bases in the middle. In DNA, the CDR3 is TGTGCCAGCAGTTTTAGCGGCACCGGGGAGCTGTTTTTT. Translation gives CASSFSGTGELFF.

The chain has TRBV6-2 or TRBV6-3 and TRBJ1-1; D is undetermined. This CDR3 comprises 14 residues. V lost 2 bases and J 10 bases, leaving 17 bases between the germline ends. The germline gives CDR1 MNHEY, CDR2 SVGEGT. CDR3 in amino acids: CASSYTTVVRTAFF. The CDR3 bases are TGTGCCAGCAGTTACACAACCGTGGTCAGAACAGCTTTCTTT.